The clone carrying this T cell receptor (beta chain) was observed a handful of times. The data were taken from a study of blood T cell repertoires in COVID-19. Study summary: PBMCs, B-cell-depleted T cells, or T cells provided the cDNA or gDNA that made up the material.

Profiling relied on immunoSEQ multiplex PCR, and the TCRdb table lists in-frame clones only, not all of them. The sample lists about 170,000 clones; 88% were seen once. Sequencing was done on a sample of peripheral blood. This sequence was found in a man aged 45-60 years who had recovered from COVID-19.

The DNA for the CDR3 is TGTGCCAGCAGTGAATACGGGGGTTCATCACCCCTCCACTTT. Translation gives CASSEYGGSSPLHF. This chain uses TRBV25-1 with TRBJ1-6; a weak D match, TRBD1 (5 bases). Germline lookup yields CDR1 MGHDK and CDR2 SYGVNS. The V end was cut by 0 bases, the J end by 10 bases, with 10 bases between. The length of the CDR3 is 14 residues.